Listed below are T cell receptor beta chains from one sample, sequenced in a study of blood T cell repertoires in COVID-19. The repertoire was sequenced with immunoSEQ multiplex PCR; TCRdb's copy has only in-frame clones and lacks some. The repertoire includes 150,000 to 200,000 clones, 86% of them detected once, and 0.99% sits in the top ten. The sample consisted of peripheral blood. The receptor set was obtained from a man between 18 and 29 years old with acute or convalescent COVID-19. Each CDR3 is given with its conserved first and last residue. The D gene is left open where the match is weak. Clone sizes are given selectively: once, few, many, or a class where the clone is expanded.

J,D,V,size,CDR3,DNA
TRBJ1-2,.,TRBV5-4,.,CASSLGGTRANYGYTF,TGTGCCAGCAGCTTGGGGGGGACAAGGGCTAACTATGGCTACACCTTC
TRBJ2-3,TRBD1,TRBV5-1,.,CASSSQGENTDTQYF,TGCGCCAGCAGCTCACAGGGGGAGAACACAGATACGCAGTATTTT
TRBJ1-3,.,TRBV18,.,CASSPEKSGNTIYF,TGTGCCAGCTCACCTGAGAAGAGTGGAAACACCATATATTTT
TRBJ1-4,.,TRBV11-2,.,CASSLDRGDEKLFF,TGTGCCAGCAGCTTAGACAGGGGTGATGAAAAACTGTTTTTT
TRBJ2-3,TRBD2,TRBV7-8,.,CASSLVPSGGATDTQYF,TGTGCCAGCAGCTTAGTGCCTAGCGGGGGGGCCACAGATACGCAGTATTTT
TRBJ2-2,.,TRBV6-4,.,CASSLQGGTGELFF,TGTGCCAGCAGTCTCCAGGGGGGCACCGGGGAGCTGTTTTTT
TRBJ1-1,TRBD1,TRBV6-1,few,CASSEFGTANTEAFF,TGTGCCAGCAGTGAATTCGGGACAGCGAACACTGAAGCTTTCTTT
TRBJ1-2,.,TRBV7-3,.,CASSPAGGGYGYTF,TGTGCCAGCAGCCCCGCGGGGGGCGGCTATGGCTACACCTTC
TRBJ1-5,.,TRBV14,few,CASSQWAGQPQHF,TGTGCCAGCAGCCAGTGGGCCGGTCAGCCCCAGCATTTT
TRBJ1-1,TRBD1,TRBV7-3,once,CASSSGQGADTEAFF,TGTGCCAGCAGCTCAGGACAGGGGGCGGACACTGAAGCTTTCTTT
TRBJ1-1,TRBD1,TRBV19,.,CASSIISGGSTEAFF,TGTGCCAGTAGTATTATATCAGGGGGAAGCACTGAAGCTTTCTTT
TRBJ2-6,TRBD1,TRBV5-1,.,CASSLLGQGARGANVLTF,TGCGCCAGCAGCTTACTGGGACAGGGGGCGCGAGGGGCCAACGTCCTGACTTTC
TRBJ2-5,.,TRBV29-1,.,CSVGPSARGTQYF,TGCAGCGTTGGCCCTAGCGCTCGGGGGACCCAGTACTTC
TRBJ1-5,TRBD1,TRBV18,.,CASSPGQGASNQPQHF,TGTGCCAGCTCACCAGGACAGGGGGCTAGCAATCAGCCCCAGCATTTT
TRBJ1-1,.,TRBV3-1/TRBV3-2,.,CASSQVYTGQNSNTEAFF,TGTGCCAGCAGCCAGGTGTATACAGGGCAAAATTCGAACACTGAAGCTTTCTTT
TRBJ1-2,TRBD1,TRBV3-1/TRBV3-2,.,CASSMGQGLHTF,TGTGCCAGCAGCATGGGACAGGGATTGCACACCTTC
TRBJ1-6,.,TRBV19,.,CASSIGGSPLHF,TGTGCCAGTAGTATTGGAGGTTCACCCCTCCACTTT
TRBJ1-4,TRBD1,TRBV19,.,CASSISGTDELFF,TGTGCCAGTAGTATTAGTGGGACAGATGAACTGTTTTTT
TRBJ1-4,.,TRBV5-1,.,CASSFGYNEKLFF,TGCGCCAGCAGCTTCGGGTATAATGAAAAACTGTTTTTT
TRBJ1-1,.,TRBV29-1,.,CSVEEQWGGSEAFF,TGCAGCGTTGAAGAGCAGTGGGGAGGGTCTGAAGCTTTCTTT
TRBJ2-3,.,TRBV19,.,CASSIVGEPTDTQYF,TGTGCCAGTAGTATAGTAGGGGAACCCACAGATACGCAGTATTTT
TRBJ1-2,TRBD1,TRBV11-2,.,CASSSQDRSLHTF,TGTGCCAGCAGCTCCCAGGACAGGAGTTTGCACACCTTC
TRBJ2-3,.,TRBV12-5,.,CASGLVLYRESADTQYF,TGTGCTAGTGGTTTGGTACTTTACAGGGAGAGCGCAGATACGCAGTATTTT
TRBJ2-2,.,TRBV7-3,.,CASSSGPTGELFF,TGTGCCAGCAGCTCGGGTCCTACCGGGGAGCTGTTTTTT
TRBJ2-5,.,TRBV7-9,.,CASSLFTGSETQYF,TGTGCCAGCAGCTTATTTACGGGGTCGGAGACCCAGTACTTC
TRBJ2-3,.,TRBV10-3,.,CAISEPLGTDTQYF,TGTGCCATCAGTGAGCCACTAGGGACAGATACGCAGTATTTT
TRBJ2-3,TRBD2,TRBV19,.,CASSIGLAGPSTDTQYF,TGTGCCAGTAGTATTGGATTAGCGGGACCTAGCACAGATACGCAGTATTTT
TRBJ1-5,.,TRBV7-2,.,CASSFSSNQPQHF,TGTGCCAGCAGCTTCTCCAGCAATCAGCCCCAGCATTTT
TRBJ1-4,TRBD1,TRBV4-1,.,CASSYSRTGQINEKLFF,TGCGCCAGCAGCTACTCAAGAACGGGACAGATTAATGAAAAACTGTTTTTT
TRBJ2-1,TRBD1,TRBV5-4,.,CASSTPGQGANEQFF,TGTGCCAGCAGCACTCCGGGACAGGGCGCGAATGAGCAGTTCTTC
TRBJ2-6,TRBD1,TRBV19,.,CASSIVQGARSGANVLTF,TGTGCCAGTAGTATAGTGCAGGGGGCCCGCTCTGGGGCCAACGTCCTGACTTTC
TRBJ2-1,TRBD2,TRBV19,.,CASLAGGPLFEQFF,TGTGCCAGTTTAGCGGGGGGGCCGCTATTTGAGCAGTTCTTC
TRBJ2-5,.,TRBV9,.,CASSVATRVETQYF,TGTGCCAGCAGCGTAGCAACGCGGGTAGAGACCCAGTACTTC
TRBJ2-6,.,TRBV2,.,CASTSSGANVLTF,TGTGCCAGCACGAGCTCTGGGGCCAACGTCCTGACTTTC
TRBJ2-1,.,TRBV29-1,.,CSALTGSSYNEQFF,TGCAGCGCCCTGACAGGAAGCTCCTACAATGAGCAGTTCTTC
TRBJ1-1,.,TRBV2,.,CASSERGSTEAFF,TGTGCCAGCAGTGAAAGGGGGAGCACTGAAGCTTTCTTT
TRBJ1-2,.,TRBV2,.,CASSAPGQVHGYTF,TGTGCCAGCAGTGCACCGGGACAAGTGCATGGCTACACCTTC
TRBJ1-2,TRBD1,TRBV6-5,.,CASSETGAPNYGYTF,TGTGCCAGCAGCGAGACAGGGGCACCGAACTATGGCTACACCTTC
TRBJ1-6,.,TRBV5-1,.,CASSFTNGGSPLHF,TGCGCCAGCAGCTTCACTAACGGAGGTTCACCCCTCCACTTT
TRBJ1-1,TRBD1,TRBV11-2,.,CASSLWTGVRNTEAFF,TGTGCCAGCAGCCTCTGGACAGGGGTAAGGAACACTGAAGCTTTCTTT
TRBJ2-1,TRBD1,TRBV24-1,.,CATSDLSGTGDEQFF,TGTGCCACCAGTGATTTGTCCGGGACAGGGGATGAGCAGTTCTTC